The 11 T cell receptor beta chains given below trace back to one sample, sequenced in a study of cytomegalovirus exposure and HLA in healthy donors. It was with 60 Vbeta and 13 Jbeta primers that the PCR ran. Sequenced by immunoSEQ multiplex PCR; TCRdb stores in-frame clones only, minus some. The table lists about 200,000 clones, 87% of them singletons. The specimen sequenced was PBMCs. These receptors were obtained from a boy younger than 10 in good health and CMV-seronegative.

CDR3 sequence reads: CASIRGGTDTQYF. The CDR3 DNA reads as TGTGCCAGCATACGGGGGGGCACAGATACGCAGTATTTT. This chain connects TRBV28 to TRBJ2-3; 7 bases are a match to TRBD2. The CDR3 has 13 amino acids. V gave up 7 bases and J gave up 1 base; unmatched junction bases: 2. Germline V gene data show CDR1 as MDHEN and CDR2 as SYDVKM.

The chain combines TRBV7-2 with TRBJ2-2; 7 bases line up with TRBD2. This CDR3 spans 15 amino acids. Per the germline V gene, CDR1 is SGHTA and CDR2 is FQGNSA. V lost 2 bases to trimming and J lost 3 bases; unmatched junction nucleotides: 3. The DNA for the CDR3 is TGTGCCAGCAGCTTAAGCGGGATATACACCGGGGAGCTGTTTTTT. It codes for CASSLSGIYTGELFF.

This chain joins TRBV29-1 and TRBJ1-1, with 9 positions matching TRBD1. Per the germline V gene, CDR1 is SQVTM and CDR2 is ANQGSEA. V lost 5 bases and J lost 7; bases outside the gene matches: 11. The CDR3 consists of 14 residues. The CDR3 sequence is CSVPRQGVIDEAFF. The CDR3 DNA is TGCAGCGTTCCACGACAGGGGGTGATCGATGAAGCTTTCTTT.

The chain joins TRBV7-9 to TRBJ1-5; 9 positions agree with TRBD1. The CDR3 runs 16 residues. J gave up 6 bases and V 0 bases, and 6 bases lay outside the gene matches. CDR1 SEHNR and CDR2 FQNEAQ come from the germline V gene (reference sequence). The CDR3 bases are TGTGCCAGCAGCTTAGCTGGGACAGGGCCAAGTCAGCCCCAGCATTTT. Translation gives CASSLAGTGPSQPQHF.

The rearrangement joins TRBV30 to TRBJ1-2; perhaps TRBD1 as D (5 bases). Germline assignment: CDR1 GTSNPN and CDR2 SVGIG (reference sequence). This CDR3 comprises 14 residues. Trimming stripped 5 bases from V and 3 bases from J, with 16 bases between. CDR3 in amino acids: CAWAVRRADYGYTF. The CDR3, as DNA: TGTGCCTGGGCTGTTCGCAGGGCCGACTATGGCTACACCTTC.

The chain recombines TRBV18 with TRBJ2-7; D perhaps matches TRBD2 (6 bases). Per germline, CDR1 KGHSH and CDR2 LQKENI. V lost 5 bases, J lost 0 bases, and 11 bases lay in between. The CDR3 spans 14 residues. The CDR3, as DNA: TGTGCCAGCTCAGGGGGGATGATCTCCTACGAGCAGTACTTC. It translates to CASSGGMISYEQYF.

V is TRBV7-8 and J is TRBJ2-7; 8 bases are shared with TRBD2. The junction had 9 bases not matched to a gene; V was cut back by 8 bases and J by 0 bases. This CDR3 contains 15 residues. In germline, CDR1 is SGHVS, CDR2 FQNEAQ. The CDR3 bases are TGTGCCAGCGGACAACGGGGGGGTGCCTCCTACGAGCAGTACTTC. This encodes CASGQRGGASYEQYF.

This chain joins TRBV11-3 and TRBJ2-6; D perhaps matches TRBD2 (5 bases). From germline, CDR1 is SGHNT and CDR2 YENEEA. This CDR3 is built from 18 residues. The V gene lost 1 base and the J gene lost 0 bases, with 13 bases spanning the gap. The CDR3 sequence: CASSLGRGALSGANVLTF. The CDR3 region has the DNA TGTGCCAGCAGCTTAGGTCGGGGTGCCCTCTCTGGGGCCAACGTCCTGACTTTC.

The rearrangement uses TRBV29-1 and TRBJ2-7, with TRBD1 as a possible D gene (6 bases). The CDR3 is 13 amino acids. The germline V and J ends were trimmed by 3 bases and 2 bases, with 11 bases remaining between them. Germline CDR1 is SQVTM and CDR2 is ANQGSEA. CDR3 coding DNA: TGCAGCGTTGAGGGGACAACTGCCTACGAGCAGTACTTC. This sequence encodes CSVEGTTAYEQYF.

The genes are TRBV27 and TRBJ1-5; the D gene is possibly TRBD1 (5 bases). Germline CDR1 MNHEY, CDR2 SMNVEV (reference sequence). The CDR3 loop spans 14 amino acids. Trimming took off 0 bases at V and 4 bases at J, with 7 bases between the two ends. In nucleotides, the CDR3 is TGTGCCAGCAGTTTATCGGGGGGGAATCAGCCCCAGCATTTT. Protein product: CASSLSGGNQPQHF.

V is TRBV7-2 and J is TRBJ2-5; 8 bases fit TRBD1. Germline CDR1 and CDR2: SGHTA and FQGNSA. Trimming removed 3 bases from V and 4 bases from J; junction bases left unmatched: 4. CDR3 length: 14 residues. CDR3 loop: CASSLDRARETQYF. The DNA for the CDR3 is TGTGCCAGCAGCTTGGACAGGGCCCGAGAGACCCAGTACTTC. Complete variable domain (other parts from reference TRBV7-2 and TRBJ2-5): GAGVSQSPSNKVTEKGKDVELRCDPISGHTALYWYRQSLGQGLEFLIYFQGNSAPDKSGLPSDRFSAERTGGSVSTLTIQRTQQEDSAVYLCASSLDRARETQYFGPGTRLLVL.